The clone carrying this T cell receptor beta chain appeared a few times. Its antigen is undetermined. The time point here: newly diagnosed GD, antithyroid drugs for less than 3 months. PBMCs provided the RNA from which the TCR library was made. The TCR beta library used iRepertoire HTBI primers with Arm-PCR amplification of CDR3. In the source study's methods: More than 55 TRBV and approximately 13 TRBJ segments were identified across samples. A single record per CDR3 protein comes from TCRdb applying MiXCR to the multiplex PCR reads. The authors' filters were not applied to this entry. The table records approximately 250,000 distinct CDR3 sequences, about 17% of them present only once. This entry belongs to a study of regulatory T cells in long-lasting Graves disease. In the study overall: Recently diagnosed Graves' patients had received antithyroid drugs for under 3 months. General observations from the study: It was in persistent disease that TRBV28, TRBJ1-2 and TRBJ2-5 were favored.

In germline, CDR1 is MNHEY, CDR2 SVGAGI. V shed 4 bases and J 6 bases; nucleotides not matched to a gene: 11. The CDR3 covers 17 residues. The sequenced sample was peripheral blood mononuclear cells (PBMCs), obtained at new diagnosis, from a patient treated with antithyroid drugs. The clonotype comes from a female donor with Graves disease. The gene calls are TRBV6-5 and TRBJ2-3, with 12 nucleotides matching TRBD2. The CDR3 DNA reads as TGTGCCAGCAGTTCCACCGCTAGCGGGAGGGCCTGGGATACGCAGTATTTT. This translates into CASSSTASGRAWDTQYF.